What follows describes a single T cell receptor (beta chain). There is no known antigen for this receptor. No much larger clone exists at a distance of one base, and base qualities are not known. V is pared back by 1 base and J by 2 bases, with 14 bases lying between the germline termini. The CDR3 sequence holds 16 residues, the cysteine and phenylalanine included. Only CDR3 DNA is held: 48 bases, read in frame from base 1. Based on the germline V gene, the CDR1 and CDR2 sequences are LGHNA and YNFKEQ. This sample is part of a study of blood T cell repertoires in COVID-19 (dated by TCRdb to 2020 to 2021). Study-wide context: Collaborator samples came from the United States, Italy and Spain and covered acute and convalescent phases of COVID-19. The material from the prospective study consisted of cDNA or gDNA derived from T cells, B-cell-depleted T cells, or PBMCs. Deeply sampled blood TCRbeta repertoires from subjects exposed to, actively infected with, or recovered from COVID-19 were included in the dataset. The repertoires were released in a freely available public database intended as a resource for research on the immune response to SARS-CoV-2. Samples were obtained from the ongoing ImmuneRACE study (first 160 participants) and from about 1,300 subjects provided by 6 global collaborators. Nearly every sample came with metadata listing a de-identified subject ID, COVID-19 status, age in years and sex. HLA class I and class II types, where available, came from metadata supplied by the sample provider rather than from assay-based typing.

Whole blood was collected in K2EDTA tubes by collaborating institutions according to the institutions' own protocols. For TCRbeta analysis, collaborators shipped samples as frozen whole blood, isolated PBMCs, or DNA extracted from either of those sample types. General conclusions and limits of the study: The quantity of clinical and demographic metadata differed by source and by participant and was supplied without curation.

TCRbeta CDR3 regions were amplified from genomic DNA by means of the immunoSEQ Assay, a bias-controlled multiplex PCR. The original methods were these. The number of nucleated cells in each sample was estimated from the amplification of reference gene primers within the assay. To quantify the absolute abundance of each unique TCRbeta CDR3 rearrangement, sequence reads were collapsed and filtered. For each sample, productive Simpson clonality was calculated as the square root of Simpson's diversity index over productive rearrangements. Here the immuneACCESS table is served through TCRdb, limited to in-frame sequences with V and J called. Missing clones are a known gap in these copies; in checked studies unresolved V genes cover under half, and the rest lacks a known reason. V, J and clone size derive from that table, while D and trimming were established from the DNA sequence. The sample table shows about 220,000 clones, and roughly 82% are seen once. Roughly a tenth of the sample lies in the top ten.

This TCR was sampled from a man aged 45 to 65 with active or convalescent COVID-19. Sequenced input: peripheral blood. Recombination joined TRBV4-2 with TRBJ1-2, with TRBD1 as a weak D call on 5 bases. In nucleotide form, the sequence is TGTGCCAGCAGCCAAGCAGGGATGGCGCCGAACTATGGCTACACCTTC. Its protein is CASSQAGMAPNYGYTF.